A selection of T cell receptor beta chains follows, all from one sample in a study of T cell changes during pregnancy in multiple sclerosis. Sequencing used immunoSEQ multiplex PCR; TCRdb keeps in-frame clones, though not all of them. The sample carries approximately 50,000 clones, over 80% recorded once. Sequencing used CD4+ T cells from peripheral blood mononuclear cells, obtained in the third trimester of pregnancy. Every receptor here comes from a female donor with multiple sclerosis, enrolled in a pregnancy study. The CDR3 runs from the conserved cysteine through the conserved F or W. D genes are given only for firm matches. Clone size appears in some rows only: once, few, many, or a class for an expanded clone.

j_gene | abundance | d_gene | v_gene | CDR3nt | CDR3aa
TRBJ1-2 | . | TRBD1 | TRBV29-1 | TGCAGCGTGGACAGGGGGGGACATATGTCTGGCTACACCTTC | CSVDRGGHMSGYTF
TRBJ2-2 | . | . | TRBV5-1 | TGCGCCAGCAGATCAGGGGAAAACACCGGGGAGCTGTTTTTT | CASRSGENTGELFF
TRBJ2-3 | . | TRBD1 | TRBV6-4 | TGTGCCAGCAGTCGACAGGGGCGCACAGATACGCAGTATTTT | CASSRQGRTDTQYF
TRBJ2-1 | . | . | TRBV4-1 | TGCGCCAGCAGCCAAGATCTTCGCTACAATGAGCAGTTCTTC | CASSQDLRYNEQFF
TRBJ2-1 | . | . | TRBV5-4 | TGTGCCAGCAGCCCTAAAACTAGCAATGAGCAGTTCTTC | CASSPKTSNEQFF
TRBJ2-7 | . | . | TRBV5-1 | TGCGCCAGCAGCTTACGACAGGTTGACTACGAGCAGTACTTC | CASSLRQVDYEQYF
TRBJ2-1 | . | . | TRBV7-3 | TGTGCCAGCAGCTTAGATGGGCTAGGAGGGGTGGGTGGTGAGCAGTTCTTC | CASSLDGLGGVGGEQFF
TRBJ2-1 | . | TRBD1 | TRBV2 | TGTGCCAGCACCATGGATCTCAGGGGGGAGCAGTTCTTC | CASTMDLRGEQFF
TRBJ2-1 | . | TRBD2 | TRBV15 | TGTGCCACCAGCAGAGAACTAGCGGGAAGGTACAATGAGCAGTTCTTC | CATSRELAGRYNEQFF
TRBJ2-5 | . | TRBD2 | TRBV11-2 | TGTGCCAGCAGCTCCAGACTAGCGGGAGATATAGAGACCCAGTACTTC | CASSSRLAGDIETQYF
TRBJ1-1 | . | TRBD1 | TRBV18 | TGTGCCAGCTCAGTAAAGAATACTTATTATTCAGGGGGCACTGAAGCTTTCTTT | CASSVKNTYYSGGTEAFF
TRBJ2-3 | once | . | TRBV5-1 | TGCGCCAGCAGCTTGGTTTGGCCCAACCCAGATACGCAGTATTTT | CASSLVWPNPDTQYF
TRBJ2-1 | . | TRBD2 | TRBV5-1 | TGCGCCAGCAGCTTGGCCCCTCAAGCGGGAGGTAGAAATGAGCAGTTCTTC | CASSLAPQAGGRNEQFF
TRBJ2-7 | once | TRBD2 | TRBV10-3 | TGTGCCATCGCGGCCGGGACTAGCGGAACCTACGAGCAGTACTTC | CAIAAGTSGTYEQYF
TRBJ2-7 | . | TRBD2 | TRBV10-3 | TGTGCCATCAGTGGGCCGGGGGGAGGACAGTACTTC | CAISGPGGGQYF
TRBJ1-5 | . | . | TRBV7-9 | TGTGCCAGCAGCTTCGGGACACCTAATCAGCCCCAGCATTTT | CASSFGTPNQPQHF
TRBJ1-3 | . | TRBD1 | TRBV15 | TGTGCCACCAGCAGGGATCATCCGGGACAGGGTATTTTTTCTGGAAACACCATATATTTT | CATSRDHPGQGIFSGNTIYF